This TCR beta chain was documented in a study of vaccination effects on CD4 cells after COVID-19 (dated by TCRdb to between 2021 and 2022). For context, the study as a whole: Each participant received two doses of an mRNA SARS-CoV-2 vaccine, either BNT162b2 or mRNA-1273. In a couple of convalescent patients, pre-vaccine samples were collected 16 days and one week ahead of the first dose, 142 and 148 days after COVID-19 diagnosis. SARS-CoV-2 spike-specific CD4+ TCR repertoires from before and after mRNA vaccination were compared in COVID-19 convalescent patients and in infection-naive vaccine recipients. Altogether, around 9 COVID-19 convalescent patients and a handful of SARS-CoV-2-naive healthy vaccine recipients made up the full study. Cultures from other donors in the study were sequenced using the Oncomine TCR Beta short-read assay on an Illumina iSeq 100. Overall study results and their limits: In convalescent patients, the post-vaccine spike-reactive repertoire was composed mainly of new vaccine-induced clones that were largely distinct from infection-induced clones. At late post-vaccination timepoints, both infection-induced and vaccine-induced clones showed marked clonal contraction, consistent with waning T cell responses. The study was limited by a small number of convalescent patients and lacked early post-infection timepoints.

In the ViraFEST assay, PBMC were stimulated with viral peptide pools, and antigen-specific CD4+ T cell clonotypes were then identified by expansion using TCR sequencing. After around ten days of culture, CD4+ T cells were isolated with the EasySep CD4+ T cell isolation kit. Convalescent patients had PCR-confirmed SARS-CoV-2 infection between March and December 2020, before Alpha, Beta and Delta variants emerged in the United States. Fewer than 2.5 million PBMC per well were cultured in IMDM with about 5% human AB serum, around 9.1 IU/ml IL-2 and gentamicin, plus 10 ug/ml peptides. On days 3 and 7, half of the culture medium was replaced with fresh IL-2-containing medium. Unless noted otherwise, every peptide stimulation condition was grown in triplicate wells. Using Ficoll-Paque Plus gradient centrifugation, PBMC were separated from whole blood and then either used fresh or cryopreserved at -140C. Genomic DNA was extracted from cultured CD4+ T cells with the QIAamp micro DNA kit.

Preparation of the library involved the immunoSEQ multiplex PCR assay. DNA from the cultured, isolated CD4+ T cells was subjected to TCR beta CDR3 sequencing. In the authors' own workflow: Non-productive TCR sequences were removed and reads were trimmed to the CDR3 region, keeping CDR3s of at least 7 amino acids. Antigen-specific clonotypes were identified using the MANAFEST web app by comparison of expansion in peptide wells against reference cultures. To count as positive, a clone had to show expansion at FDR<0.05 compared with the reference and with all other wells, an odds ratio above 5, and a frequency above 0.1% in two replicate wells. Clonotypes significantly expanded in SARS-CoV-2 spike wells and in at least one common cold coronavirus spike condition were defined as cross-reactive. CDR3 similarity was assessed by Levenshtein distance using the stringdist R package, and unrooted trees were constructed with ape in R 3.6.1. As stored in TCRdb, this immuneACCESS dataset retains in-frame rearrangements with V and J assigned. A fraction of the clones does not appear; measured against another copy, unresolved V genes explain less than half of the discrepancy, and the remainder lacks a known reason. V, J and clone size reflect that table, while D and trimming were determined from the DNA. This sample gives nearly 45,000 clones in total; 75% of them show up just once. Around 28% of the sample goes to the ten largest clones.

Taken from the germline V gene, the CDR1 and CDR2 loops are MDHEN and SYDVKM. V and J are trimmed by 5 bases and 5 bases, and the gene matches miss 8 bases of the junction. The CDR3 spans 14 residues, from the cysteine through the phenylalanine. Only the CDR3 DNA stays, 42 bases, in frame from base 1. This clone occurred a few times. No cognate antigen has been identified for it. Base-call qualities are not available, and no considerably larger clone is one nucleotide away. The sequencing used CD4+ T cells from PBMCs cultured with a peptide pool, collected before COVID-19 vaccination. The origin of this receptor is a human donor who had a prior SARS-CoV-2 infection. Here the chain combines TRBV28 and TRBJ2-5, with 7 central nucleotides matching TRBD1. Here the CDR3 is given as CASSPRTGSETQYF. The DNA is TGTGCCAGCAGTCCCCGGACAGGTTCGGAGACCCAGTACTTC.